A selection of T cell receptor beta chains follows, all from one sample in a study of spatial heterogeneity in lung cancer. In TCRdb, the 5' RACE reads were re-called with MiXCR into one record per CDR3 protein. The sample includes 45,000 to 55,000 distinct CDR3 sequences, roughly 5% of them seen just once. Sequenced material: PBMCs, taken at surgery. The receptor source for this set is a male donor with early-stage non-small cell lung cancer. Both conserved end residues are part of each CDR3. D genes are given only for firm matches. Clone size is given for some rows only: seen once, a few or many times, or a class if the clone is expanded.

v_call	d_call	clone_size	j_call	cdr3_nt	cdr3_aa
TRBV9	NA	NA	TRBJ2-7	TGTGCCAGCAGCGTAGCAGGGTCTAAGCTTAACGAGCAGTACTTC	CASSVAGSKLNEQYF
TRBV3-1	TRBD1	many	TRBJ1-1	TGTGCCAGCAGCAATAGACAGGGGAGATTGATGAACACTGAAGCTTTCTTT	CASSNRQGRLMNTEAFF
TRBV2	TRBD1	many	TRBJ2-5	TGTGCCAGCAGCCTTGACAGGGAAATTCGGGAGACCCAGTACTTC	CASSLDREIRETQYF
TRBV5-5	NA	many	TRBJ2-5	TGTGCCAGCAGCCCGGGAGAAATTGGCGAGACCCAGTACTTC	CASSPGEIGETQYF
TRBV7-9	NA	many	TRBJ2-2	TGTGCCAGCAGCTTCTCAGGGGACTACACCGGGGAGCTGTTTTTT	CASSFSGDYTGELFF
TRBV29-1	NA	many	TRBJ2-7	TGCAGCGTTGGAGTGAGATCCTCCTACGAGCAGTACTTC	CSVGVRSSYEQYF
TRBV7-2	TRBD1	many	TRBJ1-5	TGTGCCAGCAGGGGACAGAGTAATCAGCCCCAGCATTTT	CASRGQSNQPQHF
TRBV27	NA	many	TRBJ2-7	TGTGCCACCTCGGGGGACCGTAGGGACGAGCAGTACTTC	CATSGDRRDEQYF
TRBV6-1	NA	many	TRBJ2-5	TGTGCCAGCAGTGAAAGTGGTTGGGTTGACACCAGATTACAAGAGACCCAGTACTTC	CASSESGWVDTRLQETQYF
TRBV7-9	TRBD2	few	TRBJ2-5	TGTGCCAGCAGCGTGGGTCCGGGGCTAGCGGGAGCTGAGACCCAGTACTTC	CASSVGPGLAGAETQYF
TRBV7-9	NA	many	TRBJ2-3	TGTGCCAGCATCCTCTCCGGGAATACGCAGTATTTT	CASILSGNTQYF
TRBV7-2	NA	many	TRBJ2-1	TGTGCCAGCAGCTTCGTATCTGTTTATTCCTACAATGAGCAGTTCTTC	CASSFVSVYSYNEQFF
TRBV7-9	NA	many	TRBJ2-1	TGTGCCAGCAGCTCCCAACTTGCGGATGAGCAGTTCTTC	CASSSQLADEQFF
TRBV6-5	NA	NA	TRBJ1-4	TGTGCCAGCAGCCCCGGGACTTCGGATGAAAAACTGTTTTTT	CASSPGTSDEKLFF